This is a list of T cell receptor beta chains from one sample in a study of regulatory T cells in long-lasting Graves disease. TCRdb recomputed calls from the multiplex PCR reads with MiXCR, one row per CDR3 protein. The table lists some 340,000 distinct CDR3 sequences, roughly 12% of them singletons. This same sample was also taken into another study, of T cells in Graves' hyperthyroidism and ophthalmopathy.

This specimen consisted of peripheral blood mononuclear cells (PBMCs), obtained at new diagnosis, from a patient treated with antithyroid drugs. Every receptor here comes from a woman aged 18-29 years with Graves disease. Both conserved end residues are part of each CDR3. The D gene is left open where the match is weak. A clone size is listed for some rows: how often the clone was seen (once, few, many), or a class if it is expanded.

cdr3_nt: TGTGCCACCAGCAGACCGGGGATTAATTCACCCCTCCACTTT; cdr3_aa: CATSRPGINSPLHF; v_call: TRBV15; clone_size: .; d_call: .; j_call: TRBJ1-6
cdr3_nt: TGCAGTGCTAGAGACAACGGCAGGGAACATTCACCCCTCCACTTT; cdr3_aa: CSARDNGREHSPLHF; v_call: TRBV20-1; clone_size: many; d_call: .; j_call: TRBJ1-6
cdr3_nt: TGTGCCAGCGTTCGGGGGACAGGGAAAAACAATGAGCAGTTCTTC; cdr3_aa: CASVRGTGKNNEQFF; v_call: TRBV5-5; clone_size: .; d_call: TRBD1; j_call: TRBJ2-1
cdr3_nt: TGTGCCAGCAGTGGGGAGCGGGGGTGGGCAACTAATGAAAAACTGTTTTTT; cdr3_aa: CASSGERGWATNEKLFF; v_call: TRBV12-3/TRBV12-4; clone_size: few; d_call: .; j_call: TRBJ1-4
cdr3_nt: TGTGCCAGCAGCGGGCGACTAGCGGGGGGCCGAGGGGAGCAGTTCTTC; cdr3_aa: CASSGRLAGGRGEQFF; v_call: TRBV11-1; clone_size: many; d_call: TRBD2; j_call: TRBJ2-1
cdr3_nt: TGTGCCAGCAGTTTATGGGGCAGTACGCTTCCAGGCTACACCTTC; cdr3_aa: CASSLWGSTLPGYTF; v_call: TRBV27; clone_size: many; d_call: .; j_call: TRBJ1-2
cdr3_nt: TGCGCCAGCAGATACACCTCGGGGGGTCAGCCCCAGCATTTT; cdr3_aa: CASRYTSGGQPQHF; v_call: TRBV10-2; clone_size: .; d_call: .; j_call: TRBJ1-5
cdr3_nt: TGCGCCAGCAGCCAAGGAAATACAGGTGGTAATTCACCCCTCCACTTT; cdr3_aa: CASSQGNTGGNSPLHF; v_call: TRBV4-1; clone_size: few; d_call: .; j_call: TRBJ1-6
cdr3_nt: TGCAGTGCCCAGAGGTTAGGCCTGCAGCCCCAGCATTTT; cdr3_aa: CSAQRLGLQPQHF; v_call: TRBV20-1; clone_size: few; d_call: .; j_call: TRBJ1-5
cdr3_nt: TGTGCCAGCAGCGGTGGAGGAACTAACTATGGCTACACCTTC; cdr3_aa: CASSGGGTNYGYTF; v_call: TRBV6-1; clone_size: many; d_call: .; j_call: TRBJ1-2
cdr3_nt: TGCAGCGTTGAACTCTCCTCGGGGGAGACCCAGTACTTC; cdr3_aa: CSVELSSGETQYF; v_call: TRBV29-1; clone_size: few; d_call: .; j_call: TRBJ2-5
cdr3_nt: TGTGCCAGCAGTGCGGCGTGGGGGAACACTGAAGCTTTCTTT; cdr3_aa: CASSAAWGNTEAFF; v_call: TRBV12-3/TRBV12-4; clone_size: many; d_call: .; j_call: TRBJ1-1
cdr3_nt: TGCAGCGTTGGGGCAGCAGCGGGAGTATATGATGAGACCCAGTACTTC; cdr3_aa: CSVGAAAGVYDETQYF; v_call: TRBV29-1; clone_size: many; d_call: TRBD2; j_call: TRBJ2-5
cdr3_nt: TGTGCCAGTAGTGTATGGGATCCGGGACAGGGGGCACCCAACTCTGGGGCCAACGTCCTGACTTTC; cdr3_aa: CASSVWDPGQGAPNSGANVLTF; v_call: TRBV19; clone_size: .; d_call: TRBD1; j_call: TRBJ2-6
cdr3_nt: TGTGCCAGCAGCTTGTCGTGGGGGACTGAAGCTTTCTTT; cdr3_aa: CASSLSWGTEAFF; v_call: TRBV27; clone_size: many; d_call: .; j_call: TRBJ1-1
cdr3_nt: TGCAGCGTTGTCAACGGTTTTGCTGAGCAGTTCTTC; cdr3_aa: CSVVNGFAEQFF; v_call: TRBV29-1; clone_size: many; d_call: .; j_call: TRBJ2-1
cdr3_nt: TGTGCCACCAGTGATTTATGGAACAATGAGCAGTTCTTC; cdr3_aa: CATSDLWNNEQFF; v_call: TRBV24-1; clone_size: many; d_call: .; j_call: TRBJ2-1
cdr3_nt: TGCAGTGCTAGAGATCAAGGGGGGCCCGATCGCACAGATACGCAGTATTTT; cdr3_aa: CSARDQGGPDRTDTQYF; v_call: TRBV20-1; clone_size: many; d_call: .; j_call: TRBJ2-3
cdr3_nt: TGTGCCATCAGTGAGTCGGGGGGTGTCACTGAAGCTTTCTTT; cdr3_aa: CAISESGGVTEAFF; v_call: TRBV10-3; clone_size: .; d_call: .; j_call: TRBJ1-1
cdr3_nt: TGTGCCAGCAGCGTTCCCTGGGGGGAGCAGTTCTTC; cdr3_aa: CASSVPWGEQFF; v_call: TRBV9; clone_size: many; d_call: .; j_call: TRBJ2-1
cdr3_nt: TGTGCCAGCAGCGCTCAAACACAGAACACTGAAGCTTTCTTT; cdr3_aa: CASSAQTQNTEAFF; v_call: TRBV9; clone_size: many; d_call: .; j_call: TRBJ1-1
cdr3_nt: TGTGCCAGCTCACCAGGTCCGGCTATCCGAGGCACCGGGGAGCTGTTTTTT; cdr3_aa: CASSPGPAIRGTGELFF; v_call: TRBV18; clone_size: many; d_call: .; j_call: TRBJ2-2
cdr3_nt: TGTGCCACTACTAGCGGGGGAAACACAGATACGCAGTATTTT; cdr3_aa: CATTSGGNTDTQYF; v_call: TRBV12-3/TRBV12-4; clone_size: .; d_call: TRBD2; j_call: TRBJ2-3
cdr3_nt: TGCAGCGTTGGGTGGGACAGTCCCTACGAGCAGTACTTC; cdr3_aa: CSVGWDSPYEQYF; v_call: TRBV29-1; clone_size: .; d_call: TRBD1; j_call: TRBJ2-7
cdr3_nt: TGTGCCAGCAGCATAACCAGGGGGCGCGGAAACACCATATATTTT; cdr3_aa: CASSITRGRGNTIYF; v_call: TRBV6-1; clone_size: few; d_call: TRBD1; j_call: TRBJ1-3
cdr3_nt: TGCGCCAGCAGCTTGGTGGCAGGTGGGTCCTACAATGAGCAGTTCTTC; cdr3_aa: CASSLVAGGSYNEQFF; v_call: TRBV5-1; clone_size: many; d_call: .; j_call: TRBJ2-1
cdr3_nt: TGTGCCAGCAGGCCTCTCCGGGACGGATCCTACGAGCAGTACTTC; cdr3_aa: CASRPLRDGSYEQYF; v_call: TRBV6-1; clone_size: few; d_call: .; j_call: TRBJ2-7